The entry that follows covers one T cell receptor beta chain sequence. Its specificity is not known. This sample was taken from a study of shared clonotypes between healthy human individuals. Study observations and caveats: It was only blood that was sampled, and tissue repertoires likely differ. Estimated clonotype richness was generally higher in naive than memory subsets. There were few donors, and this limited the genetic and exposure-history diversity represented.

This CDR3 has 14 amino acids. Germline-derived CDR1 and CDR2 are SNHLY and FYNNEI. V was trimmed by 3 bases and J by 0 bases, leaving 8 bases between them. CD45RO-negative, CCR7-selected cells formed the naive CD8 fraction, which excluded terminally differentiated effector memory CD45RA+ cells. Recent vaccinations or acute infections were absent in the healthy HIV-negative adult donors. The assay was immunoSEQ multiplex PCR, and TCRdb's table has in-frame clones only and misses some. The sample has about 550,000 clones; roughly 96% are singletons. Sample: naive CD8+ T cells sorted from blood. This sequence was found in a woman between 25 and 40 years old in good health. The chain recombines TRBV2 with TRBJ1-1; D may be TRBD1 (5 bases). In DNA, the CDR3 is TGTGCCAGCAGTGACCGGGGCTTGAACACTGAAGCTTTCTTT. This translates into CASSDRGLNTEAFF.